These 12 T cell receptor beta chains share one sample of origin, sequenced in a study of metastatic and nonmetastatic thyroid tumors. Using MiXCR, TCRdb reanalyzed the PCR reads. The sample includes tens of thousands of clones, 15% to 20% seen only once; the top ten take 22%. Until they underwent thyroid surgery, no patient had received any treatment. The sequencing sample was made of blood. The source of these receptors is a female donor with papillary thyroid cancer or a benign thyroid nodule (not recorded which). Some clones in this sample may be carry-over from other donors' samples.

This clone is categorized as medium-sized. The genes are TRBV6-1 and TRBJ2-2; 14 nucleotides agree with TRBD2. This CDR3 has 17 amino acids. After removal of 6 bases from V and 0 bases from J, the junction contained 3 bases not matched to a gene. Germline CDR1 is MNHNS and CDR2 is SASEGT. CDR3 sequence: CASRGLAGVSNTGELFF. CDR3 nucleotides: TGTGCCAGCAGGGGACTAGCGGGGGTATCGAACACCGGGGAGCTGTTTTTT.

As DNA, the CDR3 is TGCGCCAGCAGCCCCAGACGGGACAGGGCCTACAATGAGCAGTTCTTC. Translated, it gives CASSPRRDRAYNEQFF. J is TRBJ2-1 and V is TRBV4-1; 9 bases agree with TRBD1. V lost 4 bases and J lost 2; bases outside the gene matches: 6. The CDR3 has 16 amino acids. Germline V CDR1 and CDR2: MGHRA, YSYEKL.

This clone was detected only a few times. The genes are TRBV19 and TRBJ2-3; maybe TRBD2 (5 bases). Germline CDR1 and CDR2: LNHDA and SQIVND (reference sequence). Trimming shortened V by 5 bases and J by 1 base, and 13 bases separated the two germline ends. The length of the CDR3 is 15 residues. CDR3 region: CASSLADGGTDTQYF. As DNA, the CDR3 is TGTGCCAGTAGTCTGGCGGACGGGGGCACAGATACGCAGTATTTT.

This clone was seen a few times. The chain combines TRBV28 with TRBJ1-1; D is unclear. The germline gives CDR1 MDHEN, CDR2 SYDVKM. The CDR3 runs to 16 residues. V shed 1 base and J shed 1 base, with 13 bases lying between them. The CDR3 DNA reads as TGTGCCAGCAGTTTATTCCGAGACACTAAGAACACTGAAGCTTTCTTT. Its translation is CASSLFRDTKNTEAFF. Drawing the rest from reference TRBV28 and TRBJ1-1, the complete variable domain is DVKVTQSSRYLVKRTGEKVFLECVQDMDHENMFWYRQDPGLGLRLIYFSYDVKMKEKGDIPEGYSVSREKKERFSLILESASTNQTSMYLCASSLFRDTKNTEAFFGQGTRLTVV.

This clone was picked up many times. CDR3 sequence: CASSLVGDLAFF. CDR3 DNA sequence: TGTGCCAGCAGCTTAGTGGGGGATCTAGCTTTCTTT. V and J are TRBV7-9 and TRBJ1-1; tentative D call: TRBD1 (5 bases). In germline, CDR1 is SEHNR, CDR2 FQNEAQ (reference sequence). Trimming cost V 1 base and J 10 bases, with 10 bases left between them. The CDR3 runs to 12 residues.

Ten or more counts support this clone. The chain combines TRBV5-1 with TRBJ2-3; D remains ambiguous. CDR3 length equals 13 residues. Germline lookup yields CDR1 SGHRS and CDR2 YFSETQ. The germline V and J ends were trimmed by 4 bases and 2 bases, with 8 bases remaining between them. The CDR3 sequence is CASSPDYTDTQYF. Written as DNA, the CDR3 is TGCGCCAGCAGCCCTGATTACACAGATACGCAGTATTTT.

Only a few counts were recorded for this clone. J is TRBJ2-2 and V is TRBV19, with a weak D call TRBD1 (5 bases). Per the germline V gene, CDR1 is LNHDA and CDR2 is SQIVND (reference sequence). This CDR3 comprises 13 residues. V lost 5 bases, J lost 6 bases, and 10 bases lay in between. CDR3 DNA sequence: TGTGCCAGTAGTCAGGGAACGTCCGGGGAGCTGTTTTTT. As protein: CASSQGTSGELFF.

The rearrangement uses TRBV20-1 and TRBJ1-5; TRBD1 matches 7 bases. Per the germline V gene, CDR1 is DFQATT and CDR2 is SNEGSKA (reference sequence). Trimming cost V 0 bases and J 5 bases; bases outside gene matches: 7. CDR3 length: 15 amino acids. CDR3 sequence reads: CSARDPGDRDQPQHF. The CDR3 DNA reads as TGCAGTGCTAGAGATCCCGGGGACAGAGATCAGCCCCAGCATTTT.

This clone has a handful of counts. The rearrangement uses TRBV6-5 and TRBJ2-1; D is perhaps TRBD2 (8 bases). Germline lookup yields CDR1 MNHEY and CDR2 SVGAGI. The CDR3 spans 17 residues. Trimming stripped 2 bases from V and 7 bases from J, with 21 bases between. CDR3 bases: TGTGCCAGCAGTTACCGGCCCCCAGGGGGACTAGAAAATGAGCAGTTCTTC. This translates into CASSYRPPGGLENEQFF.

This rearrangement joins TRBV6-1 to TRBJ2-1; tentatively, D is TRBD1 (5 bases). With 7 bases removed from V and 0 bases from J, the gap between germline ends came to 13 bases. Germline V CDR1 and CDR2: MNHNS, SASEGT. The CDR3 loop spans 15 amino acids. The chain's CDR3 is CASTPRQSSYNEQFF. The CDR3 coding sequence is TGTGCCAGCACTCCCCGACAGAGCTCCTACAATGAGCAGTTCTTC.

This clone has a handful of counts. An end of the junction differs from the germline gene, which may be a read error. The V call is TRBV27, the J call TRBJ2-2; D might be TRBD1 or TRBD2, each matching 5 bases. Germline CDR1 MNHEY, CDR2 SMNVEV (reference sequence). This CDR3 is 15 amino acids long. CDR3 coding DNA: TGTGCCAGCAGTTTTAAAGGAGTAGGGACCGTGGAGCTGTTTTTT. It translates to CASSFKGVGTVELFF.

V usage is TRBV28 and J usage is TRBJ1-5, with D tentatively TRBD1 (5 bases). There are 14 residues in the CDR3. In germline, CDR1 is MDHEN, CDR2 SYDVKM. Trimming stripped 5 bases from V and 4 bases from J, with 12 bases between. The CDR3 DNA sequence: TGTGCCAGCAGTGGCGGGACGTCGAATCAGCCCCAGCATTTT. Translating gives CASSGGTSNQPQHF.